Shown below are 27 T cell receptor beta chains from a single sample sequenced in a study of blood T cell repertoires in COVID-19. Profiling relied on immunoSEQ multiplex PCR, and the TCRdb table lists in-frame clones only, not all of them. The sample contains around 120,000 clones, nearly 90% of which appear only once. Material for sequencing was peripheral blood. The receptors here all came from a woman in her fifties or sixties with COVID-19, enrolled during active disease.

This chain connects TRBV18 to TRBJ2-1; 7 nucleotides line up with TRBD2. CDR3 length: 15 amino acids. Germline loops: CDR1 KGHSH, CDR2 LQKENI. With V trimmed by 3 bases and J by 4 bases, 6 bases remained unmatched. For the CDR3, the DNA is TGTGCCAGCTCACCGGGGGGGATTCAGTACAATGAGCAGTTCTTC. Protein: CASSPGGIQYNEQFF.

The genes are TRBV7-2 and TRBJ2-7; D possibly corresponds to TRBD2 (5 bases). Germline CDR1 is SGHTA and CDR2 is FQGNSA. The germline V and J ends were trimmed by 5 bases and 1 base, with 12 bases remaining between them. The CDR3 extends over 14 amino acids. DNA of the CDR3: TGTGCCAGCAGCCTGGATCGGGATTCCTACGAGCAGTACTTC. Its protein product is CASSLDRDSYEQYF.

The chain has TRBV11-3 and TRBJ2-2, with 7 bases identical to TRBD2. In germline, CDR1 is SGHNT, CDR2 YENEEA. V lost 4 bases, J lost 4 bases, and 9 bases stayed unmatched. This CDR3 contains 16 residues. CDR3 in DNA: TGTGCCAGCAGCTCACTTGAGCGGGGTTTCACCGGGGAGCTGTTTTTT. Translated: CASSSLERGFTGELFF.

V and J are TRBV30 and TRBJ1-5; D unclear. Germline values: CDR1 GTSNPN, CDR2 SVGIG (reference sequence). With 0 bases removed from V and 5 bases from J, the gap between germline ends came to 11 bases. The CDR3 length is 14 residues. Written as DNA, the CDR3 is TGTGCCTGGAGTGTGCCCGGGTTCGATCAGCCCCAGCATTTT. This encodes CAWSVPGFDQPQHF. The full variable domain, its missing parts supplied by reference TRBV30 and TRBJ1-5, is SQTIHQWPATLVQPVGSPLSLECTVEGTSNPNLYWYRQAAGRGLQLLFYSVGIGQISSEVPQNLSASRPQDRQFILSSKKLLLSDSGFYLCAWSVPGFDQPQHFGDGTRLSIL.

The V gene is TRBV7-6, the J gene TRBJ2-1, with 9 bases identical to TRBD1. The trim removed 4 bases at V and 2 bases at J, leaving 12 bases unmatched. CDR3 length: 18 amino acids. The germline gives CDR1 SGHVS, CDR2 FNYEAQ. Here the CDR3 DNA reads TGTGCCAGCAGCTCTTCAGGTCCGGGACAGGGCCCCTACAATGAGCAGTTCTTC. Amino acids: CASSSSGPGQGPYNEQFF.

V gene TRBV11-3 combines with J gene TRBJ2-2; 9 bases fit TRBD1. V dropped 5 bases and J dropped 4; count of bases not matched to a gene: 11. The CDR3 sequence is 17 residues long. The germline V gene has CDR1 SGHNT and CDR2 YENEEA. CDR3 loop: CASSGRPGTGSTGELFF. The CDR3 DNA reads as TGTGCCAGCAGCGGACGACCCGGGACAGGGAGCACCGGGGAGCTGTTTTTT.

CDR3 coding DNA: TGTGCCAGCTCACCAGGGGAGTTTCAGTTCTTC. Translation: CASSPGEFQFF. The V gene is TRBV18, the J gene TRBJ2-1; D is perhaps TRBD2 (5 bases). The V gene's germline CDR1 is KGHSH and CDR2 LQKENI. V lost 2 bases and J 13 bases, leaving 9 bases between the germline ends. The CDR3 sequence is 11 residues long.

This chain joins TRBV7-3 and TRBJ2-1; D possibly corresponds to TRBD1 (6 bases). V was clipped by 5 bases and J by 4 bases, with 9 bases between them. The length of the CDR3 is 13 residues. Germline V gene sequence: CDR1 SGHTA, CDR2 FQGTGA. The CDR3 loop is CASSRDRYNEQFF. The DNA for the CDR3 is TGTGCCAGCAGCCGCGACAGGTACAATGAGCAGTTCTTC.

The chain links TRBV27 to TRBJ2-3; 13 positions agree with TRBD2. This CDR3 contains 18 residues. The V segment lost 3 bases and the J segment 1 base; nucleotides outside the gene matches: 7. Germline V gives CDR1 MNHEY, CDR2 SMNVEV (reference sequence). CDR3 sequence: CASSLILAGGWGTDTQYF. DNA of the CDR3: TGTGCCAGCAGTTTGATACTAGCGGGGGGGTGGGGCACAGATACGCAGTATTTT.

This clone has a handful of counts. The V gene is TRBV27, the J gene TRBJ1-1; a weak D match, TRBD1 (5 bases). With 3 bases removed from V and 3 bases from J, the gap between germline ends came to 11 bases. Germline V gives CDR1 MNHEY, CDR2 SMNVEV (reference sequence). This CDR3 is built from 14 residues. The CDR3 sequence: CASSFEGRDTEAFF. DNA for the CDR3: TGTGCCAGCAGTTTTGAGGGGAGGGACACTGAAGCTTTCTTT.

V is TRBV19 and J is TRBJ1-1, with D hard to call. CDR1 and CDR2 from the germline V gene are LNHDA and SQIVND (reference sequence). CDR3 size: 13 residues. V was trimmed by 5 bases and J by 4 bases, leaving 11 bases between them. The CDR3 bases are TGTGCCAGTAGTCTCCCAGGATCCACTGAAGCTTTCTTT. Protein: CASSLPGSTEAFF. Full variable domain (outside the CDR3, taken from reference TRBV19 and TRBJ1-1): DGGITQSPKYLFRKEGQNVTLSCEQNLNHDAMYWYRQDPGQGLRLIYYSQIVNDFQKGDIAEGYSVSREKKESFPLTVTSAQKNPTAFYLCASSLPGSTEAFFGQGTRLTVV.

The gene calls are TRBV2 and TRBJ2-7; perhaps TRBD1 as D (6 bases). This CDR3 is built from 12 residues. Germline V gives CDR1 SNHLY, CDR2 FYNNEI. Trimming left V 6 bases short and J 3 bases short, with 9 bases between. The CDR3 coding sequence is TGTGCCAGCAGGGACAGATACTACGAGCAGTACTTC. It specifies CASRDRYYEQYF.

This rearrangement joins TRBV9 to TRBJ2-3; 10 nucleotides align to TRBD2. The CDR3 runs 18 residues. V gave up 0 bases and J gave up 3 bases; unmatched junction bases: 10. The germline gives CDR1 SGDLS, CDR2 YYNGEE. CDR3 in amino acids: CASSVGSGGARGTDTQYF. CDR3 DNA sequence: TGTGCCAGCAGCGTAGGGAGCGGGGGGGCGAGAGGAACAGATACGCAGTATTTT.

This clone was picked up one time. The genes are TRBV6-5 and TRBJ2-5; 8 bases match TRBD2. There are 13 residues in the CDR3. Looked up from germline, CDR1 is MNHEY and CDR2 is SVGAGI. Trimming at V came to 2 bases and at J to 9 bases, leaving 5 bases not matched to a gene. The CDR3 coding sequence is TGTGCCAGCAGTTACGGCTCGGGAGGGGCCCAGTACTTC. It codes for CASSYGSGGAQYF.

The chain links TRBV11-3 to TRBJ1-3; TRBD1 is a possible D gene (5 bases). V lost 2 bases to trimming and J lost 0 bases, with 17 bases between them. CDR1 is SGHNT, CDR2 YENEEA, per germline. The CDR3 is 18 residues long. CDR3 protein: CASSLSTRDASSGNTIYF. As DNA, the CDR3 is TGTGCCAGCAGCTTATCGACGCGGGACGCCAGCTCTGGAAACACCATATATTTT.

The J gene is TRBJ1-2, the V gene TRBV7-8; TRBD1 matches at 9 bases. Germline-derived CDR1 and CDR2 are SGHVS and FQNEAQ. The CDR3 is 13 residues long. J lost 7 bases, V lost 5 bases, and 5 bases had no gene match. Here the CDR3 reads CASSTNRGLGYTF. CDR3 sequence (DNA): TGTGCCAGCAGCACCAACAGGGGGCTTGGCTACACCTTC.

This clone was observed once. The gene calls are TRBV4-3 and TRBJ1-2, with D perhaps TRBD1 (6 bases). The length of the CDR3 is 15 residues. V was shortened by 1 base and J by 4 bases, with 13 bases between the two germline ends. CDR1 and CDR2 (germline): LGHNA, YSLEER. The CDR3 sequence: CASSQGEGGGYGYTF. Written as DNA, the CDR3 is TGCGCCAGCAGCCAAGGAGAAGGGGGGGGCTATGGCTACACCTTC.

V is TRBV4-3 and J is TRBJ1-4; D call uncertain. CDR3 length equals 15 residues. V was shortened by 4 bases and J by 0 bases, with 9 bases between the two germline ends. Germline CDR1 is LGHNA and CDR2 is YSLEER. The DNA for the CDR3 is TGCGCCAGCAGCCTCAATTTTGCAACTAATGAAAAACTGTTTTTT. This encodes CASSLNFATNEKLFF.

V is TRBV7-3 and J is TRBJ2-2; D is ambiguous. V gave up 3 bases and J gave up 1 base, with 6 bases separating them. The length of the CDR3 is 14 residues. Germline CDR1 reads SGHTA; CDR2 reads FQGTGA. Written as DNA, the CDR3 is TGTGCCAGCAGCTTTGGCGGGAACACCGGGGAGCTGTTTTTT. Translating it yields CASSFGGNTGELFF.

This chain uses TRBV7-2 with TRBJ2-3, with 9 bases lining up with TRBD2. Per the germline V gene, CDR1 is SGHTA and CDR2 is FQGNSA. The V segment lost 1 base and the J segment 2 bases; nucleotides outside the gene matches: 7. The CDR3 is 17 residues long. CDR3 sequence (DNA): TGTGCCAGCAGCTTAGGGGCTAGCGGGGCTATCACAGATACGCAGTATTTT. Protein sequence: CASSLGASGAITDTQYF.

This clone was counted a single time. The chain carries TRBV9 and TRBJ2-5, with 9 nucleotides matching TRBD2. Per the germline V gene, CDR1 is SGDLS and CDR2 is YYNGEE. This CDR3 has 15 residues. V was clipped by 3 bases and J by 0 bases; unmatched bases: 3. The CDR3, as DNA: TGTGCCAGCAGCGCGGGACTAGCCAACCAAGAGACCCAGTACTTC. It is translated as CASSAGLANQETQYF.

The gene calls are TRBV18 and TRBJ1-2; 7 bases agree with TRBD1. With 3 bases clipped from V and 6 bases from J, the junction kept 10 bases outside the gene matches. The CDR3 runs 15 residues. The germline V gene encodes CDR1 KGHSH and CDR2 LQKENI. The CDR3 bases are TGTGCCAGCTCACCTCAAAACGAGGGGGCGAATGGCTACACCTTC. Amino acids: CASSPQNEGANGYTF. Supplemented by reference TRBV18 and TRBJ1-2, the full variable domain reads NAGVMQNPRHLVRRRGQEARLRCSPMKGHSHVYWYRQLPEEGLKFMVYLQKENIIDESGMPKERFSAEFPKEGPSILRIQQVVRGDSAAYFCASSPQNEGANGYTFGSGTRLTVV.

This clone has a single count. The V and J genes are TRBV5-1 and TRBJ1-1, with D unclear. The CDR3 contains 12 residues. Trimming removed 4 bases from V and 3 bases from J, with 7 bases in between. Germline loops: CDR1 SGHRS, CDR2 YFSETQ. The CDR3 sequence is CASSGADTEAFF. CDR3 nucleotide sequence: TGCGCCAGCAGCGGAGCAGACACTGAAGCTTTCTTT.

The sample holds one count of this clone. The chain links TRBV9 to TRBJ2-7, with D unclear. The CDR3 runs 15 residues. The V and J ends lost 0 bases and 0 bases respectively, with 10 bases between them. The germline V gene has CDR1 SGDLS and CDR2 YYNGEE. CDR3 loop: CASSVGASSSYEQYF. The DNA for the CDR3 is TGTGCCAGCAGCGTAGGGGCGTCGAGCTCCTACGAGCAGTACTTC.

The CDR3 DNA reads TGTGCCAGCTCCCTGACAGGGGGGTTCTACGAGCAGTACTTC. Translation: CASSLTGGFYEQYF. V and J are TRBV18 and TRBJ2-7, with 9 bases lining up with TRBD1. V shed 6 bases and J 3 bases; nucleotides not matched to a gene: 6. The CDR3 is made up of 14 amino acids. Germline assignment: CDR1 KGHSH and CDR2 LQKENI.

V is TRBV11-3 and J is TRBJ2-1, with D possibly being TRBD2 (7 bases). Trimming stripped 1 base from V and 3 bases from J, with 10 bases between. This CDR3 has 15 amino acids. Per the germline V gene, CDR1 is SGHNT and CDR2 is YENEEA. CDR3 sequence: CASSLGGGRYNEQFF. The DNA for the CDR3 is TGTGCCAGCAGCTTAGGCGGGGGCCGCTACAATGAGCAGTTCTTC.

V gene TRBV27 combines with J gene TRBJ1-1, with 9 bases that match TRBD1. The CDR3 contains 13 residues. The germline V gene has CDR1 MNHEY and CDR2 SMNVEV (reference sequence). After removal of 8 bases from V and 1 base from J, the junction contained 2 bases not matched to a gene. The CDR3 DNA follows: TGTGCCAGCGGGGACAGGGCGAACACTGAAGCTTTCTTT. Amino acid sequence: CASGDRANTEAFF.